The 23 T cell receptor beta chains presented below share a single source sample, sequenced in a study of TIL therapy for anti-PD-1-resistant metastatic lung cancer. Time point meaning: pre-treatment sample, taken before nivolumab and TIL therapy. The libraries were made with immunoSEQ v3. Profiled with immunoSEQ multiplex PCR; TCRdb holds only in-frame clones, not every one. This table holds approximately 15,000 clones, 86% found once. Sample: blood, taken at baseline. The receptors here all came from a person between 25 and 80 years old with non-small cell lung cancer.

The chain is built from TRBV7-2 and TRBJ2-6; perhaps TRBD1 as D (6 bases). This CDR3 has 15 residues. V lost 7 bases and J lost 0, with 10 bases in between. Looked up from germline, CDR1 is SGHTA and CDR2 is FQGNSA. CDR3 sequence (DNA): TGTGCCAGCACCCGGGACAACTCTGGGGCCAACGTCCTGACTTTC. Translating it yields CASTRDNSGANVLTF.

The chain joins TRBV29-1 to TRBJ2-5; the D gene is possibly TRBD1 (6 bases). The ends were cut back, 4 bases at V and 0 bases at J, with 12 bases in the middle. The CDR3 is 14 residues long. CDR1 is SQVTM, CDR2 ANQGSEA, per germline. In DNA form, the CDR3 reads TGCAGCGTTGGGGACACCTTTTACCAAGAGACCCAGTACTTC. This sequence encodes CSVGDTFYQETQYF.

The chain joins TRBV15 to TRBJ2-2; 12 bases agree with TRBD1. Germline V gives CDR1 LNHNV, CDR2 YYDKDF (reference sequence). After removal of 3 bases from V and 6 bases from J, the junction contained 8 bases not matched to a gene. CDR3 size: 17 residues. The CDR3 sequence is CATSSHGTGGRAGELFF. The CDR3 DNA reads TGTGCCACCAGCAGTCATGGGACAGGGGGCAGGGCCGGGGAGCTGTTTTTT.

The rearrangement uses TRBV5-1 and TRBJ2-7; TRBD1 aligns across 8 bases. The V and J ends lost 0 bases and 6 bases, in that order; junction bases with no gene match: 8. The CDR3 length is 15 residues. Germline assignment: CDR1 SGHRS and CDR2 YFSETQ. This CDR3 is CASSLVGQGVGEQYF. CDR3 nucleotide sequence: TGCGCCAGCAGCTTGGTAGGACAGGGAGTGGGCGAGCAGTACTTC.

The rearrangement joins TRBV6-6 to TRBJ2-7; 8 bases fit TRBD1. Per the germline V gene, CDR1 is MNHNY and CDR2 is SVGAGI (reference sequence). Germline trimming cut 5 bases from V and 7 bases from J; bases unmatched to any gene: 13. CDR3 length: 15 amino acids. Here the CDR3 DNA reads TGTGCCAGCAGTGGACAGGGTGGAGACCGGGAGGAGCAGTACTTC. Its translation is CASSGQGGDREEQYF.

The chain recombines TRBV7-2 with TRBJ2-5; D gene ambiguous. V shed 1 base and J shed 5 bases, with 11 bases lying between them. Germline CDR1 SGHTA, CDR2 FQGNSA. The CDR3 totals 14 residues. The CDR3 DNA is TGTGCCAGCAGCTTAGAGAACTTCAGTGAGACCCAGTACTTC. It codes for CASSLENFSETQYF.

The gene calls are TRBV7-9 and TRBJ2-5, with D possibly matching TRBD1 (6 bases). The DNA end favors TRBJ2-7, so the J call may be wrong. The germline V gene encodes CDR1 SEHNR and CDR2 FQNEAQ (reference sequence). This CDR3 is built from 16 residues. The CDR3 nucleotides are TGTGCCAGCAGCTTAGGCCAGGGGCTCTTCTCCTACGAGCAGTACTTC. It translates to CASSLGQGLFSYEQYF.

This chain connects TRBV4-3 to TRBJ2-2; 12 positions agree with TRBD2. V lost 5 bases, J lost 7 bases, and 8 bases stayed unmatched. This CDR3 comprises 16 residues. The germline CDR1 and CDR2 sequences are LGHNA and YSLEER. CDR3 loop: CASSSGLAGRGGELFF. CDR3 DNA sequence: TGCGCCAGCAGCTCGGGACTAGCGGGTCGTGGCGGGGAGCTGTTTTTT.

The chain uses TRBV7-3 and TRBJ2-1, with 7 bases lining up with TRBD2. Trimming cost V 5 bases and J 8 bases; bases outside gene matches: 12. Germline V CDR1 and CDR2: SGHTA, FQGTGA. This CDR3 has 15 amino acids. CDR3: CASSPNGGRRDEQFF. For the CDR3, the DNA is TGTGCCAGCAGCCCCAACGGGGGGAGACGCGATGAGCAGTTCTTC.

This clone was counted a few times. J is TRBJ1-6 and V is TRBV2; D unclear. This CDR3 region has 16 residues. V lost 5 bases and J lost 2, with 13 bases in between. Germline CDR1 and CDR2: SNHLY and FYNNEI. CDR3 sequence (DNA): TGTGCCAGCAGTACTCTCGTAGGTCCCTATAATTCACCCCTCCACTTT. Residues: CASSTLVGPYNSPLHF.

V is TRBV28 and J is TRBJ1-3; D might be TRBD1 (5 bases). Trimming pared 6 bases from V and 0 bases from J, leaving 18 bases between. The CDR3 covers 17 residues. Germline lookup yields CDR1 MDHEN and CDR2 SYDVKM. The CDR3 region has the DNA TGTGCCAGCAGCTGGGGGTCGGGGGTCAACTCTGGAAACACCATATATTTT. Protein sequence: CASSWGSGVNSGNTIYF.

The J gene is TRBJ1-2, the V gene TRBV5-1; D unresolved. This CDR3 region has 16 residues. The V gene lost 4 bases and the J gene lost 2 bases, with 18 bases spanning the gap. Per the germline V gene, CDR1 is SGHRS and CDR2 is YFSETQ. The CDR3 loop reads CASSASEERRNYGYTF. DNA for the CDR3: TGCGCCAGCAGCGCCTCGGAGGAACGTCGGAACTATGGCTACACCTTC.

CDR3 amino acids: CASSQTSGTYNEQFF. The CDR3 nucleotides read TGTGCCAGCAGCCAGACTAGCGGAACCTACAATGAGCAGTTCTTC. The gene calls are TRBV7-3 and TRBJ2-1; 9 bases agree with TRBD2. The CDR3 contains 15 residues. Germline V gene lookup returns CDR1 SGHTA and CDR2 FQGTGA. J gave up 2 bases and V 5 bases, and 4 bases lay outside the gene matches.

The chain couples TRBV6-5 to TRBJ2-7; D might be TRBD1 (5 bases). Germline CDR1 reads MNHEY; CDR2 reads SVGAGI. The CDR3 has 15 amino acids. The germline V and J ends were trimmed by 0 bases and 1 base, with 10 bases remaining between them. The chain's CDR3 is CASSYSTQGSYEQYF. In nucleotides, the CDR3 is TGTGCCAGCAGTTACTCGACCCAGGGTTCCTACGAGCAGTACTTC.

V is TRBV4-2 and J is TRBJ2-3, with 9 nucleotides matching TRBD2. Trimming cost V 0 bases and J 3 bases; bases outside gene matches: 10. The CDR3 is 18 amino acids. Germline values: CDR1 LGHNA, CDR2 YNFKEQ. CDR3 in amino acids: CASSQDPAGGRATDTQYF. DNA of the CDR3: TGTGCCAGCAGCCAAGACCCAGCGGGGGGCCGAGCGACAGATACGCAGTATTTT.

This clone has only a few counts. V usage is TRBV30 and J usage is TRBJ2-3; D gene unclear. V dropped 3 bases and J dropped 5 bases, with 21 bases sitting between them. The CDR3 has 16 residues. Germline V CDR1 and CDR2: GTSNPN, SVGIG (reference sequence). The CDR3 loop reads CAWSKVGIHSKDTQYF. For the CDR3, the DNA is TGTGCCTGGAGCAAGGTGGGGATCCACTCAAAAGATACGCAGTATTTT.

The rearrangement links TRBV4-3 to TRBJ2-2, with a possible D match to TRBD2 (5 bases). The germline CDR1 and CDR2 sequences are LGHNA and YSLEER. There are 16 residues in the CDR3. V was pared by 0 bases and J by 7 bases, with 15 bases between. The CDR3 nucleotides are TGCGCCAGCAGCCAAGATAGGACTTCCACTTACGGGGAGCTGTTTTTT. It encodes CASSQDRTSTYGELFF.

The chain is built from TRBV7-4 and TRBJ1-6, with a weak D call TRBD1 (6 bases). CDR3 length: 18 amino acids. The germline V gene encodes CDR1 SGHVT and CDR2 SQSDAQ. The V end was cut by 4 bases, the J end by 10 bases, with 26 bases between. CDR3: CASSSFRTLRPGQSPLHF. CDR3 sequence (DNA): TGTGCCAGCAGCTCTTTCCGAACCTTGAGGCCGGGACAATCACCCCTCCACTTT.

This clone was counted once. The rearrangement links TRBV25-1 to TRBJ1-6; the D is unclear. Deletions cut 5 bases from V and 7 bases from J, with 9 bases between. Germline-derived CDR1 and CDR2 are MGHDK and SYGVNS. The CDR3 has 13 residues. For the CDR3, the DNA is TGTGCCAGCAGTTACGGGTGGAATTCACCCCTCCACTTT. The encoded protein is CASSYGWNSPLHF.

This chain links TRBV30 with TRBJ1-1; D possibly corresponds to TRBD1 (5 bases). V lost 3 bases to trimming and J lost 4 bases, with 18 bases between them. The germline gives CDR1 GTSNPN, CDR2 SVGIG (reference sequence). This CDR3 spans 15 amino acids. CDR3 DNA sequence: TGTGCCTGGAGGTCGGTGGAAGGGGCTGGCACTGAAGCTTTCTTT. It specifies CAWRSVEGAGTEAFF.

The gene calls are TRBV7-9 and TRBJ1-1, with TRBD1 matching 12 bases. From germline, CDR1 is SEHNR and CDR2 FQNEAQ (reference sequence). The CDR3 has 17 amino acids. Unmatched junction bases numbered 11, after V lost 5 bases and J lost 4 bases. The CDR3 spells CASSPYGGTGGGTEAFF. In DNA form, the CDR3 reads TGTGCCAGCAGCCCCTACGGTGGGACAGGGGGCGGCACTGAAGCTTTCTTT.

This clone was detected once. J is TRBJ2-3 and V is TRBV28; 8 nucleotides align to TRBD1. After removal of 6 bases from V and 3 bases from J, the junction contained 8 bases not matched to a gene. Germline loops: CDR1 MDHEN, CDR2 SYDVKM. This CDR3 region has 15 residues. As DNA, the CDR3 is TGTGCCAGCAGATTCGGGGGACAGGCGACAGATACGCAGTATTTT. Encoded protein: CASRFGGQATDTQYF.

V gene TRBV7-9 combines with J gene TRBJ1-6; D uncertain. V was trimmed by 6 bases and J by 5 bases, leaving 8 bases between them. CDR1 and CDR2 (germline): SEHNR, FQNEAQ (reference sequence). This CDR3 is built from 13 residues. In DNA form, the CDR3 reads TGTGCCAGCAGTACACTCAATAATTCACCCCTCCACTTT. This gives the protein CASSTLNNSPLHF.